This T cell receptor (beta chain) derives from a study of blood T cell repertoires in COVID-19. On the study more broadly: Material from acute and convalescent COVID-19 was sourced from the United States, Italy and Spain. From T cells, B-cell-depleted T cells, or PBMCs came the material, which was cDNA or gDNA.

A single count supports this clone. Authors' processing steps: For nucleated cells, counts were estimated from reference gene primer amplification. Produced via immunoSEQ multiplex PCR; TCRdb's table is partial and in-frame only. The DNA gave D and trimming, while V, J and clone size come from that table. Of 140,000 to 150,000 clones in the sample, about 89% are singletons; the top ten hold roughly 2.9%. The CDR3 extends over 15 amino acids. The V end was cut by 6 bases, the J end by 4 bases, with 18 bases between. Germline values: CDR1 MNHEY, CDR2 SMNVEV (reference sequence). This TCR was sampled from a man in his 60s with active or convalescent COVID-19. This chain uses TRBV27 with TRBJ1-2; D is perhaps TRBD1 (6 bases). Input material: peripheral blood. CDR3 DNA: TGTGCCAGCAGGCGGAACAGGGAGGGGATCTATGGCTACACCTTC. Protein: CASRRNREGIYGYTF.